Listed below are T cell receptor beta chains from one sample, sequenced in a study of cytomegalovirus exposure and HLA in healthy donors. Data came from immunoSEQ multiplex PCR; TCRdb stores just in-frame clones and leaves some out. Here the sample spans roughly 98,000 clones, around 77% being singletons. The sequencing sample was made of PBMCs. The receptors stem from a female donor in good health and CMV-seronegative. The CDR3 runs from the conserved cysteine through the conserved F or W. D genes are given only for firm matches. The listing skips clone size in some rows; elsewhere it reads once, few, many or a size class.

clone_size,v_call,j_call,d_call,cdr3_aa,cdr3_nt
once,TRBV5-6,TRBJ2-7,-,CASSFGQRRNFEQYF,TGTGCCAGCAGTTTTGGACAGCGGCGAAATTTCGAGCAGTACTTC
-,TRBV4-1,TRBJ1-4,-,CASSQEQAPVTNEKLFF,TGCGCCAGCAGCCAAGAACAGGCCCCGGTCACTAATGAAAAACTGTTTTTT
-,TRBV4-1,TRBJ2-4,TRBD2,CASSQDPGTSGGGKNIQYF,TGCGCCAGCAGCCAAGATCCCGGGACTAGCGGGGGAGGCAAAAACATTCAGTACTTC
few,TRBV7-9,TRBJ1-1,TRBD1,CASSFGQGSFTEAFF,TGTGCCAGCAGCTTCGGACAGGGGAGTTTCACTGAAGCTTTCTTT
-,TRBV6-5,TRBJ2-7,TRBD1,CATRRDRGYEQYF,TGTGCCACTCGACGAGACAGGGGCTACGAGCAGTACTTC
-,TRBV21-1,TRBJ1-2,-,CASSHTDSNYGYTF,TGTGCCAGCAGCCATACCGACAGTAACTATGGCTACACCTTC
-,TRBV6-1,TRBJ2-7,TRBD1,CASSVSHEGQGSSF,TGTGCCAGCAGTGTATCCCATGAGGGACAGGGTAGTAGCTTC
-,TRBV7-9,TRBJ2-7,-,CASSLAYPGYEQYF,TGTGCCAGCAGCTTGGCCTACCCCGGGTACGAGCAGTACTTC
-,TRBV14,TRBJ2-1,TRBD2,CASSQESAGGQHGYNEQFF,TGTGCCAGCAGCCAAGAGTCAGCGGGGGGCCAGCACGGATACAATGAGCAGTTCTTC
few,TRBV5-1,TRBJ2-1,-,CASRLEGQPEGNEQFF,TGCGCCAGCAGATTGGAGGGCCAACCGGAGGGCAATGAGCAGTTCTTC
few,TRBV19,TRBJ1-2,-,CASSIDRGGYGYTF,TGTGCCAGTAGTATCGATCGGGGTGGGTATGGCTACACCTTC
-,TRBV5-1,TRBJ1-4,-,CASSGQGLATNEKLFF,TGCGCCAGCAGCGGTCAGGGCCTTGCAACTAATGAAAAACTGTTTTTT
few,TRBV11-1,TRBJ1-2,TRBD1,CASSLRRGGGRGGYGYTF,TGTGCCAGCAGCTTACGAAGAGGGGGCGGTAGAGGAGGCTATGGCTACACCTTC
few,TRBV9,TRBJ1-3,-,CASSTTVIDYSGNTIYF,TGTGCCAGCAGCACAACAGTGATTGACTACTCTGGAAACACCATATATTTT
-,TRBV27,TRBJ2-2,-,CASSPRGTGELFF,TGTGCCAGCAGTCCCCGGGGGACCGGGGAGCTGTTTTTT
once,TRBV5-1,TRBJ2-5,-,CASSLVAGFVTKETQYF,TGCGCCAGCAGCTTGGTAGCAGGGTTCGTCACCAAAGAGACCCAGTACTTC
-,TRBV7-3,TRBJ2-1,TRBD1,CASSFYSTGVYNEQFF,TGTGCCAGCAGTTTCTACAGTACAGGGGTGTACAATGAGCAGTTCTTC
once,TRBV19,TRBJ1-1,TRBD1,CASRTDRGETEAFF,TGTGCCAGTAGAACGGACAGGGGGGAGACTGAAGCTTTCTTT
-,TRBV4-1,TRBJ2-3,TRBD2,CASSQDPRLAATDTQYF,TGCGCCAGCAGCCAAGATCCGAGACTAGCGGCCACAGATACGCAGTATTTT
-,TRBV14,TRBJ1-1,-,CASSQPDRPFKAFF,TGTGCCAGCAGCCAACCTGACAGGCCTTTTAAAGCTTTCTTT
few,TRBV7-9,TRBJ2-4,-,CSSSPPLLVGGNIQYF,TGTTCCAGCAGCCCCCCCCTCCTGGTCGGGGGAAACATTCAGTACTTC
-,TRBV5-1,TRBJ2-5,TRBD2,CASSPWTSRETQYF,TGCGCCAGCAGCCCGTGGACTAGCCGGGAGACCCAGTACTTC
-,TRBV5-1,TRBJ2-7,TRBD1,CASSLEGAWNEQYF,TGCGCCAGCAGCTTGGAGGGGGCTTGGAACGAGCAGTACTTC
-,TRBV11-3,TRBJ1-3,TRBD1,CASSGTGVGNTIYF,TGTGCCAGCAGCGGGACAGGGGTTGGAAACACCATATATTTT
-,TRBV6-6,TRBJ2-5,-,CASRTQETQYF,TGTGCCAGCAGGACACAAGAGACCCAGTACTTC
-,TRBV14,TRBJ2-7,-,CVKPGETYEQYF,TGTGTCAAGCCAGGGGAAACCTACGAGCAGTACTTC
-,TRBV5-4,TRBJ1-2,-,CASSLAGGAAPYGYTF,TGTGCCAGCAGCTTGGCCGGGGGAGCTGCTCCCTATGGCTACACCTTC
-,TRBV4-1,TRBJ2-2,-,CASSPRGLLTGELFF,TGCGCCAGCAGCCCCCGCGGACTGCTCACCGGGGAGCTGTTTTTT
-,TRBV10-3,TRBJ1-2,-,CAISEAGVGGYTF,TGTGCCATCAGTGAGGCAGGGGTAGGTGGCTACACCTTC